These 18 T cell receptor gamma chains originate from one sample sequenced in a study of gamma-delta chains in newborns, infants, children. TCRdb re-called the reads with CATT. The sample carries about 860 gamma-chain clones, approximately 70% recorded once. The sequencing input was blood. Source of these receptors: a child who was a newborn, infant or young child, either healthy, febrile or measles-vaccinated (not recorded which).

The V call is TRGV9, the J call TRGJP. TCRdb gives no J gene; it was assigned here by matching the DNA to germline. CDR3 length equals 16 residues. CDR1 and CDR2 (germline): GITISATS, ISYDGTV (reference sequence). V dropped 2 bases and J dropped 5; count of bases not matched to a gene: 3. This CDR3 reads CALWEAEELGKKIKVF. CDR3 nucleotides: TGTGCCTTGTGGGAGGCCGAAGAGTTGGGCAAAAAAATCAAGGTATTT.

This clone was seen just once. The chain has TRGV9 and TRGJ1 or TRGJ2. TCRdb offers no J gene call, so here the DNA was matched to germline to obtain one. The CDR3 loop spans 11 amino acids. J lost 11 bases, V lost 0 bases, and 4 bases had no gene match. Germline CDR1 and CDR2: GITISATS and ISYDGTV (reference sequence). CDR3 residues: CALWEVAEKLF. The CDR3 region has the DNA TGTGCCTTGTGGGAGGTGGCGGAGAAACTCTTT.

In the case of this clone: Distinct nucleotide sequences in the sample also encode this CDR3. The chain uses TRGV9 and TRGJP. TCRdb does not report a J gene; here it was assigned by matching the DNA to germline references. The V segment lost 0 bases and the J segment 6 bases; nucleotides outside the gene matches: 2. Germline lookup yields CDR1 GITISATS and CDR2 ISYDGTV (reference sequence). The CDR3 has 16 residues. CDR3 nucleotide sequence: TGTGCCTTGTGGGAGGTGGGAGAGTTGGGCAAAAAAATCAAGGTATTT. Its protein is CALWEVGELGKKIKVF.

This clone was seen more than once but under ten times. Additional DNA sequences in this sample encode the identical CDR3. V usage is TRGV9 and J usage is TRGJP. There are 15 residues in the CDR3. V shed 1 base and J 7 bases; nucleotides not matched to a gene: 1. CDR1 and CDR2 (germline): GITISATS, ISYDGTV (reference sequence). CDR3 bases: TGTGCCTTGTGGGAGGTTGAGTTGGGCAAAAAAATCAAGGTATTT. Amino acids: CALWEVELGKKIKVF.

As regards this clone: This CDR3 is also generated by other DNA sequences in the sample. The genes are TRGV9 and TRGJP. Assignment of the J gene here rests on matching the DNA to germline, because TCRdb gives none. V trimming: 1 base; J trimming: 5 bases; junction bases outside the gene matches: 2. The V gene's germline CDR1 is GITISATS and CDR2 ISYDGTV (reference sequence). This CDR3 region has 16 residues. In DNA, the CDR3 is TGTGCCTTGTGGGAGGTTGAAGAGTTGGGCAAAAAAATCAAGGTATTT. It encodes CALWEVEELGKKIKVF.

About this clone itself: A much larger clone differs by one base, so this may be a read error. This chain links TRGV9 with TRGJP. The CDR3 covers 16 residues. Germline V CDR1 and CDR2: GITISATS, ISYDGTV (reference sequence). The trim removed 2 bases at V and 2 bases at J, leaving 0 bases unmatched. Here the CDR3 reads CALWEGQELGKKIKVF. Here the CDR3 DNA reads TGTGCCTTGTGGGAGGGGCAAGAGTTGGGCAAAAAAATCAAGGTATTT.

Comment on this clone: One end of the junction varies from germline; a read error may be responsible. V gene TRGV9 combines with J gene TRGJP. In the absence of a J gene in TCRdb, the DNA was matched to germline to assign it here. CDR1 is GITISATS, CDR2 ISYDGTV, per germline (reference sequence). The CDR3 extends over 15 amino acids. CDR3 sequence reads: CAWWEPKLGKKIKVF. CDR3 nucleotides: TGTGCCTGGTGGGAACCGAAGTTGGGCAAAAAAATCAAGGTATTT.

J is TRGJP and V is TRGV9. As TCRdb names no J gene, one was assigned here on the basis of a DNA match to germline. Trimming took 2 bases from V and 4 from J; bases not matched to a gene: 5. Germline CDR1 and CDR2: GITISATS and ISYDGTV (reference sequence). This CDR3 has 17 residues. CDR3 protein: CALWEADQELGKKIKVF. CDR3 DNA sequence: TGTGCCTTGTGGGAGGCCGATCAAGAGTTGGGCAAAAAAATCAAGGTATTT.

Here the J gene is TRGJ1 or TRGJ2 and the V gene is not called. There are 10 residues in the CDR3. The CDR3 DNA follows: TGTGCCACCTGGGATACGAGGAAACTCTTT. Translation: CATWDTRKLF.

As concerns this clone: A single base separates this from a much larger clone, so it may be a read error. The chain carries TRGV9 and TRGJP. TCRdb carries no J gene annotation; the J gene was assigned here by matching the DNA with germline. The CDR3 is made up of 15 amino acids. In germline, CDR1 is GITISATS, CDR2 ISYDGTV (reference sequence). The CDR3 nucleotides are TGTGCCTTGTGGGAGCAAGAGTTGGGCAAAAAAAGCAAGGTATTT. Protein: CALWEQELGKKSKVF.

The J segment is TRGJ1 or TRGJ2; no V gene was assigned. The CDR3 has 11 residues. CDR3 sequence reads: CATWDRLGKLF. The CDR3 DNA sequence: TGTGCCACCTGGGACAGGCTGGGGAAACTCTTT.

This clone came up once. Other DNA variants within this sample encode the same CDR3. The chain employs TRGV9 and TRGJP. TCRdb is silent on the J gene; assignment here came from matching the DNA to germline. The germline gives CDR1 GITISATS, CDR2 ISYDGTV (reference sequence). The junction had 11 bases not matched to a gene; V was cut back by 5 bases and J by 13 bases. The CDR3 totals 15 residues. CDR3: CALWAPGLGKKIKVF. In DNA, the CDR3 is TGTGCCTTGTGGGCCCCTGGGTTAGGCAAAAAAATCAAGGTATTT.

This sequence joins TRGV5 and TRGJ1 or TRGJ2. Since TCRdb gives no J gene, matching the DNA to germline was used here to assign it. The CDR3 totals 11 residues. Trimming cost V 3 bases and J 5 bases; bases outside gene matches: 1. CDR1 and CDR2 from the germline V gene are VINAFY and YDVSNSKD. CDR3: CATWDHYKKLF. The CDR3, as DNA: TGTGCCACCTGGGACCATTATAAGAAACTCTTT.

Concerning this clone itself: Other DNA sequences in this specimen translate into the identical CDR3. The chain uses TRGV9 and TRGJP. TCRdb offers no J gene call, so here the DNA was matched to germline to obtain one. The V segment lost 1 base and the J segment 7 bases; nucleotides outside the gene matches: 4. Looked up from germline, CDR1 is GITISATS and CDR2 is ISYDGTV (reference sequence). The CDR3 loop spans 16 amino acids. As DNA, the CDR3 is TGTGCCTTGTGGGAGGTTCGGGAGTTGGGCAAAAAAATCAAGGTATTT. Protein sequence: CALWEVRELGKKIKVF.

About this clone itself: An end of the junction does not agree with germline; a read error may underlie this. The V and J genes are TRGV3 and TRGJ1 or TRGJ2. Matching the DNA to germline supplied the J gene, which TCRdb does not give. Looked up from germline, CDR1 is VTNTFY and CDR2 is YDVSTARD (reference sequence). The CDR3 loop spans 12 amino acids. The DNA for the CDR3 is TGTGCCAACTGGGACAGGCATTATAAGAAACTCTTT. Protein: CANWDRHYKKLF.

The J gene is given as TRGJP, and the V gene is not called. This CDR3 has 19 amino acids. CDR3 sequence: CALWEVRSPEELGKKIKVF. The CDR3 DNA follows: TGTGCCTTGTGGGAGGTGCGGTCCCCCGAAGAGTTGGGCAAAAAAATCAAGGTATTT.

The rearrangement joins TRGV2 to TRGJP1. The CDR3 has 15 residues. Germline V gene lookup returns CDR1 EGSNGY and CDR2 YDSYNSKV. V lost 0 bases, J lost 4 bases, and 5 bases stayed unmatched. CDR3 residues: CATWDGRVTGWFKIF. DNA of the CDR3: TGTGCCACCTGGGACGGGCGGGTCACTGGTTGGTTCAAGATATTT.

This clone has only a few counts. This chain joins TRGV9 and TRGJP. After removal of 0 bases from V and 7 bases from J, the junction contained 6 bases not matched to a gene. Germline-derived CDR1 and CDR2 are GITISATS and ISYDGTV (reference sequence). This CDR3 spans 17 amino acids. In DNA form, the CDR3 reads TGTGCCTTGTGGGAGGTGCAACGGGAGTTGGGCAAAAAAATCAAGGTATTT. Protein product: CALWEVQRELGKKIKVF.